This T cell receptor beta chain was captured in a study of blood T cell repertoires in COVID-19. Study at large: There were acute and convalescent COVID-19 samples, and they came from the United States, Italy and Spain. T cells, B-cell-depleted T cells, or PBMCs provided the cDNA or gDNA that served as material.

V gave up 7 bases and J gave up 0 bases, with 18 bases separating them. The CDR3 is made up of 16 amino acids. The germline V gene encodes CDR1 SGHVS and CDR2 FQNEAQ. Seattle participants joined during active infection and were tracked over time. This clone showed up just a few times. As processed by the authors: Reference gene primers were amplified, and this amplification served to estimate nucleated cell counts. Only in-frame clones appear in the TCRdb table, and some are missing; sequencing was by immunoSEQ multiplex PCR. V, J and clone size reflect that table, while D and trimming were determined from the DNA. The profile shows about 160,000 clones, about 85% of them singletons.

The gene calls are TRBV7-8 and TRBJ1-2; no clear D. The sequenced material came from peripheral blood. The clonotype was recovered from a man older than 75 with COVID-19, enrolled during active disease. The CDR3 DNA reads as TGTGCCAGCACCACATCCACGTCCTCAGCTAACTATGGCTACACCTTC. This codes for CASTTSTSSANYGYTF.